This T cell receptor (beta chain) was identified in a study of CD8+CD57+ T cells in acquired aplastic anemia. The wider study: Sorted CD4+ and CD8+ cells gave a mean 3.2 ug DNA, range roughly 0.19 to 30 ug. Healthy CD8+ samples averaged about 11.0 million reads.

CDR3 length: 13 residues. Trimming stripped 5 bases from V and 17 bases from J, with 19 bases between. CDR1 SGHTA and CDR2 FQGTGA come from the germline V gene. In regard to this clonotype: The antigen is not known.

Points from the study as a whole: Any difference that existed in CD8+ Simpson's diversity between patients and controls was not significant.

CDR3 and TCR beta VDJ profiling relied on genomic DNA as the template. TCRdb passed the reads through MiXCR, listing each CDR3 protein once. This table has 400,000 to 450,000 distinct CDR3 sequences, about 70% appearing once. This sequence joins TRBV7-3 and TRBJ1-6; D gene unclear. Specimen: sorted CD4+, CD8+, or CD8+CD57+ T cells (not recorded which) from PBMCs. The source is a human donor in good health, serving as a control. The CDR3 region is CASSVVMASPVHF. The CDR3 bases are TGTGCCAGCAGCGTAGTCATGGCTTCCCCCGTCCACTTT.